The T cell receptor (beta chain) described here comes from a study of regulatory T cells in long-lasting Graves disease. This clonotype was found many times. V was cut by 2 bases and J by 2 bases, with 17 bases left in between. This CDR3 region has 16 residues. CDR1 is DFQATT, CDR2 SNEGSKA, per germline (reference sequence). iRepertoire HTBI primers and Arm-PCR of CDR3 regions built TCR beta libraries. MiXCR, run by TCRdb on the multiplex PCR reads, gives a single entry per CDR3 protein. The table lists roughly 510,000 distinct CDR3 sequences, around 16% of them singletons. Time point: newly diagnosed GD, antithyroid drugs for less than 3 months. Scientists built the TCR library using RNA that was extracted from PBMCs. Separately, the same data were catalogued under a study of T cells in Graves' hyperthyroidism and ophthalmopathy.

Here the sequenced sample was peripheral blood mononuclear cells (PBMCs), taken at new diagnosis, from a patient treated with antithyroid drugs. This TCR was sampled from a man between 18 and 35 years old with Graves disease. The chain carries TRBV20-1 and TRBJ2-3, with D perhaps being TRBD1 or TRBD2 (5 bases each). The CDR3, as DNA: TGCAGTGCTAGAATCCCAGGTCGGGGCGACACAGATACGCAGTATTTT. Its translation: CSARIPGRGDTDTQYF.